The clone carrying this T cell receptor (beta chain) is classed as large (0.1 to 1%). The data belong to a study of type 1 regulatory T cells. Study at large: T-allo10 is a Tr1-enriched, alloantigen-specific CD4 T cell product made in vitro.

V lost 3 bases, J lost 6 bases, and 21 bases lay in between. This CDR3 is built from 16 residues. Germline assignment: CDR1 SQVTM and CDR2 ANQGSEA. TCRdb analysed the reads with MiXCR anew, one entry per CDR3 protein. The sample lists 15,000 to 20,000 distinct CDR3 sequences, roughly a tenth occurring once. The rearrangement links TRBV29-1 to TRBJ2-1; a possible D gene is TRBD1 (6 bases). The sample consisted of CD4+ T cells, either the whole sample or a sorted fraction (not recorded which). The clonotype comes from a human donor in good health. The CDR3 DNA sequence: TGCAGCGTTGAGGCCATTCCCGGGACAACAAGCAATGAGCAGTTCTTC. The encoded protein is CSVEAIPGTTSNEQFF.